The 24 T cell receptor beta chains reported below all come from one sample, sequenced in a study of shared clonotypes between healthy human individuals. Data came from immunoSEQ multiplex PCR; TCRdb stores just in-frame clones and leaves some out. Seen here are about a million clones, 60% to 85% observed once, and the top ten hold around 1.4%. Source material: memory CD4+ T cells sorted from blood. The subset here: CD45RA-negative fraction. These receptors all stem from a man younger than 30 in good health.

The chain has TRBV30 and TRBJ1-2; the D is unclear. This CDR3 comprises 12 residues. The germline V gene encodes CDR1 GTSNPN and CDR2 SVGIG (reference sequence). V was trimmed by 3 bases and J by 2 bases, leaving 7 bases between them. CDR3 DNA sequence: TGTGCCTGGAGCCCAGAGAACTATGGCTACACCTTC. The encoded protein is CAWSPENYGYTF.

Note on this clone: Other nucleotide sequences from this sample produce the same CDR3. The V and J genes are TRBV9 and TRBJ1-4, with D perhaps matching TRBD1 (5 bases). The germline V gene has CDR1 SGDLS and CDR2 YYNGEE. V was trimmed by 0 bases and J by 2 bases, leaving 5 bases between them. This CDR3 is 14 amino acids long. Here the CDR3 reads CASSVAGTNEKLFF. The CDR3 DNA sequence: TGTGCCAGCAGCGTAGCAGGGACTAATGAAAAACTGTTTTTT.

The chain recombines TRBV30 with TRBJ2-7; the D is unclear. The CDR3 runs to 11 residues. From germline, CDR1 is GTSNPN and CDR2 SVGIG (reference sequence). Trimming stripped 0 bases from V and 6 bases from J, with 6 bases between. CDR3 in DNA: TGTGCCTGGAGTGTAAACCTCGAGCAGTACTTC. Translation gives CAWSVNLEQYF. Variable domain in full (rest from reference TRBV30 and TRBJ2-7): SQTIHQWPATLVQPVGSPLSLECTVEGTSNPNLYWYRQAAGRGLQLLFYSVGIGQISSEVPQNLSASRPQDRQFILSSKKLLLSDSGFYLCAWSVNLEQYFGPGTRLTVT.

Notes on this clone: Other DNA sequences within the sample encode an identical CDR3. The DNA for the CDR3 is TGCGCCAGCAGCCCAACAGGGGGCTGGGAGACCCAGTACTTC. This encodes CASSPTGGWETQYF. The chain has TRBV5-1 and TRBJ2-5; the match to TRBD1 covers 9 bases. The CDR3 spans 14 residues. V was clipped by 4 bases and J by 5 bases; unmatched bases: 6. CDR1 and CDR2 (germline): SGHRS, YFSETQ.

The chain couples TRBV29-1 to TRBJ2-3, with TRBD2 matching over 10 bases. Unmatched junction bases numbered 9, after V lost 5 bases and J lost 1 base. The CDR3 runs to 16 residues. In germline, CDR1 is SQVTM, CDR2 ANQGSEA. The CDR3 DNA reads as TGCAGCGTTCACCGGACTAGCGGTAGAGGCACAGATACGCAGTATTTT. Its translation is CSVHRTSGRGTDTQYF.

This clone was counted between two and nine times. The V gene is TRBV7-2, the J gene TRBJ2-1, with TRBD2 identical over 7 bases. CDR1 is SGHTA and CDR2 is FQGNSA in the germline V gene. J lost 3 bases, V lost 1 base, and 6 bases had no gene match. This CDR3 is 16 amino acids long. CDR3 nucleotide sequence: TGTGCCAGCAGCTTAGAGAGCGGGACCTACTACAATGAGCAGTTCTTC. Translated, it gives CASSLESGTYYNEQFF. Combining the CDR3 with reference TRBV7-2 and TRBJ2-1 gives the whole variable domain GAGVSQSPSNKVTEKGKDVELRCDPISGHTALYWYRQSLGQGLEFLIYFQGNSAPDKSGLPSDRFSAERTGGSVSTLTIQRTQQEDSAVYLCASSLESGTYYNEQFFGPGTRLTVL.

This clone was found once. The chain carries TRBV29-1 and TRBJ1-2, with TRBD1 matching 8 bases. The CDR3 totals 13 residues. The ends lost 4 bases at V and 5 bases at J; junction bases unmatched: 6. CDR1 and CDR2 (germline): SQVTM, ANQGSEA. CDR3 loop: CSVVPGGIYGYTF. CDR3 DNA: TGCAGCGTTGTGCCAGGGGGCATATATGGCTACACCTTC. Full variable domain (outside the CDR3, taken from reference TRBV29-1 and TRBJ1-2): SAVISQKPSRDICQRGTSLTIQCQVDSQVTMMFWYRQQPGQSLTLIATANQGSEATYESGFVIDKFPISRPNLTFSTLTVSNMSPEDSSIYLCSVVPGGIYGYTFGSGTRLTVV.

The chain links TRBV5-1 to TRBJ2-3; D ambiguous. Germline CDR1 SGHRS, CDR2 YFSETQ. This CDR3 comprises 15 residues. The germline V and J ends were trimmed by 0 bases and 2 bases, with 10 bases remaining between them. The CDR3 sequence is CASSLVETSTDTQYF. CDR3 coding DNA: TGCGCCAGCAGCTTGGTTGAGACATCCACAGATACGCAGTATTTT.

The chain is built from TRBV4-1 and TRBJ1-5; D gene ambiguous. Per the germline V gene, CDR1 is MGHRA and CDR2 is YSYEKL. Between the trimmed V and J ends, which lost 1 base and 0 bases, there was a span of 7 bases. The CDR3 extends over 15 amino acids. As DNA, the CDR3 is TGCGCCAGCAGCCAAGTTGATAATAGCAATCAGCCCCAGCATTTT. Residues: CASSQVDNSNQPQHF.

The chain links TRBV5-1 to TRBJ2-5; D gene uncertain. CDR3 length equals 13 residues. CDR1 SGHRS and CDR2 YFSETQ come from the germline V gene. V dropped 2 bases and J dropped 2 bases, with 7 bases sitting between them. The CDR3 region is CASSLGDQETQYF. The CDR3 DNA follows: TGCGCCAGCAGCTTAGGTGATCAAGAGACCCAGTACTTC.

J is TRBJ1-6 and V is TRBV5-1; possibly TRBD1 for D (6 bases). There are 15 residues in the CDR3. The germline V gene encodes CDR1 SGHRS and CDR2 YFSETQ. Deletions cut 5 bases from V and 11 bases from J, with 20 bases between. The CDR3 region is CASRPGQSIPTPLHF. The DNA for the CDR3 is TGCGCCAGCAGACCCGGACAGTCAATCCCCACACCCCTCCACTTT.

This chain connects TRBV19 to TRBJ2-7, with 7 bases that match TRBD2. The CDR3 length is 15 residues. Germline V gives CDR1 LNHDA, CDR2 SQIVND (reference sequence). V shed 1 base and J 3 bases; nucleotides not matched to a gene: 6. The CDR3 DNA reads as TGTGCCAGTAGTATAGGAGCGGGACCTAACTACGAGCAGTACTTC. Translated: CASSIGAGPNYEQYF.

This chain joins TRBV9 and TRBJ2-3; 13 nucleotides match TRBD2. Per the germline V gene, CDR1 is SGDLS and CDR2 is YYNGEE. The CDR3 runs 17 residues. V dropped 3 bases and J dropped 2; count of bases not matched to a gene: 6. The CDR3 bases are TGTGCCAGCAGCGCCCAGGGACTAGCGGGACCCACAGATACGCAGTATTTT. As protein: CASSAQGLAGPTDTQYF.

This clone was observed a few times. The chain links TRBV6-1 to TRBJ2-1; D call uncertain. Trimming took 3 bases from V and 6 from J, leaving 3 bases between them. In germline, CDR1 is MNHNS, CDR2 SASEGT. The CDR3 runs to 11 residues. The CDR3 DNA is TGTGCCAGCAGTGAGGTCAATGAGCAGTTCTTC. Residues: CASSEVNEQFF.

The chain carries TRBV29-1 and TRBJ1-2, with D perhaps matching TRBD1 (5 bases). The V gene lost 4 bases and the J gene lost 5 bases, with 14 bases spanning the gap. CDR1 is SQVTM and CDR2 is ANQGSEA in the germline V gene. This CDR3 has 13 residues. The CDR3 sequence is CSVAVRENYGYTF. DNA for the CDR3: TGCAGCGTTGCGGTCAGGGAGAATTATGGCTACACCTTC.

This CDR3 is CASSLGRQSYEQYF. CDR3 DNA sequence: TGTGCCAGCAGCTTAGGGAGACAGTCCTACGAGCAGTACTTC. The chain combines TRBV7-2 with TRBJ2-5; a weak D match, TRBD1 (5 bases). TRBJ2-7 explains the end of the DNA better; the J call may be wrong. Per the germline V gene, CDR1 is SGHTA and CDR2 is FQGNSA. There are 14 residues in the CDR3.

The chain has TRBV7-2 and TRBJ2-1; a weak D match, TRBD1 (5 bases). V gave up 0 bases and J gave up 13 bases, with 13 bases separating them. Germline CDR1 SGHTA, CDR2 FQGNSA. This CDR3 contains 13 residues. This CDR3 is CASSLASQGKQFF. The CDR3 DNA is TGTGCCAGCAGCTTAGCGTCCCAGGGCAAACAGTTCTTC. Based on the CDR3 plus reference TRBV7-2 and TRBJ2-1, the full variable domain is GAGVSQSPSNKVTEKGKDVELRCDPISGHTALYWYRQSLGQGLEFLIYFQGNSAPDKSGLPSDRFSAERTGGSVSTLTIQRTQQEDSAVYLCASSLASQGKQFFGPGTRLTVL.

This chain uses TRBV5-1 with TRBJ1-2, with D unresolved. V was clipped by 5 bases and J by 4 bases, with 12 bases between them. The CDR3 is 13 amino acids. The germline CDR1 and CDR2 sequences are SGHRS and YFSETQ. The CDR3 loop reads CASSSDGSYGYTF. The CDR3 region has the DNA TGCGCCAGCAGTTCCGACGGCAGCTATGGCTACACCTTC.

The CDR3 DNA reads TGTGCCAGCAGCACCCGCGGTGGGCGGGATATGTACGAGCAGTACTTC. Translating it yields CASSTRGGRDMYEQYF. The chain uses TRBV7-2 and TRBJ2-7; perhaps TRBD2 as D (6 bases). The V end lost 5 bases, the J end lost 4 bases, and 21 bases lay between the germline ends. The germline V gene has CDR1 SGHTA and CDR2 FQGNSA. The CDR3 loop spans 16 amino acids.

V usage is TRBV6-5 and J usage is TRBJ2-5, with D possibly being TRBD2 (5 bases). Germline V gives CDR1 MNHEY, CDR2 SVGAGI. The V and J ends lost 6 bases and 4 bases respectively, with 12 bases between them. CDR3 length: 13 residues. This CDR3 is CASSRRSGETQYF. In DNA form, the CDR3 reads TGTGCCAGCAGCCGGAGGTCCGGAGAGACCCAGTACTTC.

The V call is TRBV11-2, the J call TRBJ1-3, with 9 bases that match TRBD1. CDR1 and CDR2 (germline): SGHAT, FQNNGV. Unmatched junction bases numbered 2, after V lost 6 bases and J lost 2 bases. The CDR3 runs to 14 residues. CDR3 in amino acids: CASSGTGPGNTIYF. The CDR3 DNA reads TGTGCCAGCAGTGGGACAGGGCCTGGAAACACCATATATTTT.

The chain combines TRBV18 with TRBJ2-7; 8 bases fit TRBD2. The V gene end was trimmed by 3 bases and the J gene end by 3 bases; junction bases not matched to a gene: 13. Germline V gene sequence: CDR1 KGHSH, CDR2 LQKENI. The CDR3 loop spans 17 amino acids. The CDR3 DNA reads as TGTGCCAGCTCACCCTTTCAGCTAGCGGGTAGTTTCTACGAGCAGTACTTC. Amino acid sequence: CASSPFQLAGSFYEQYF.

The chain employs TRBV7-9 and TRBJ2-3; D ambiguous. V was clipped by 1 base and J by 6 bases, with 8 bases between them. The CDR3 sequence is 13 residues long. Germline V lookup: CDR1 SEHNR, CDR2 FQNEAQ (reference sequence). CDR3 protein: CASSLEFGDTQYF. DNA for the CDR3: TGTGCCAGCAGCTTAGAGTTTGGGGATACGCAGTATTTT.

This chain uses TRBV6-6 with TRBJ2-7, with D tentatively TRBD1 (6 bases). V gave up 4 bases and J gave up 9 bases, with 13 bases separating them. This CDR3 contains 12 residues. CDR1 is MNHNY, CDR2 SVGAGI, per germline (reference sequence). The CDR3: CASSFHGGAQYF. The CDR3 DNA sequence: TGTGCCAGCAGTTTCCATGGGGGCGCGCAGTACTTC.